The 4 T cell receptor beta chains reported below all come from one sample, sequenced in a study of blood T cell repertoires in COVID-19. TCRdb's copy holds only in-frame clones and misses some; the assay was immunoSEQ multiplex PCR. The sample lists around 210,000 clones, approximately 85% occurring once. Material: peripheral blood. The source is a man between 50 and 59 years old with COVID-19, enrolled during active disease.

About this clone: Other DNA sequences in the same sample also yield this CDR3. The chain joins TRBV9 to TRBJ1-6; 10 bases line up with TRBD1. The trim removed 2 bases at V and 9 bases at J, leaving 2 bases unmatched. The CDR3 is 14 residues long. CDR1 SGDLS and CDR2 YYNGEE come from the germline V gene. CDR3 sequence: CASSVGQGFSPLHF. Written as DNA, the CDR3 is TGTGCCAGCAGCGTGGGACAGGGGTTTTCACCCCTCCACTTT.

The V call is TRBV7-2, the J call TRBJ2-1; D possibly corresponds to TRBD1 (6 bases). V shed 1 base and J shed 4 bases, with 8 bases lying between them. Looked up from germline, CDR1 is SGHTA and CDR2 is FQGNSA. The CDR3 covers 14 residues. The CDR3 DNA reads TGTGCCAGCAGCTTAGTACAGGGATACAATGAGCAGTTCTTC. The encoded protein is CASSLVQGYNEQFF.

This rearrangement joins TRBV10-3 to TRBJ1-3, with no clear D. V was trimmed by 3 bases and J by 3 bases, leaving 9 bases between them. The CDR3 is 14 residues long. Germline V CDR1 and CDR2: ENHRY, SYGVKD. CDR3 nucleotide sequence: TGTGCCATCAGTGAAGACGGGGTTGGAAACACCATATATTTT. Translated: CAISEDGVGNTIYF.

The chain joins TRBV11-2 to TRBJ2-5; TRBD2 matches at 7 bases. Germline CDR1 SGHAT, CDR2 FQNNGV. The CDR3 length is 14 residues. With 5 bases clipped from V and 2 bases from J, the junction kept 5 bases outside the gene matches. This CDR3 is CASSPGLGQETQYF. The CDR3 DNA follows: TGTGCCAGCAGCCCCGGACTAGGGCAAGAGACCCAGTACTTC.